The sequence of this T cell receptor (beta chain) was determined in a study of T cells after posttransplantation cyclophosphamide. General study points: TRB clonality was highly associated with recipient CMV seropositivity and reactivation. Later blood repertoires were often dominated by clones from the donor CD8+ memory compartment. Blood and skin or GI T cell repertoires showed limited TRB overlap.

As concerns this clone: Its antigen remains unidentified.

Busulfan-fludarabine conditioning, marrow transplant, and cyclophosphamide on days +3 and +4 were administered. Per the germline V gene, CDR1 is SGHKS and CDR2 is YYEKEE (reference sequence). The CDR3 is 13 residues long. V shed 5 bases, J shed 8 bases, and the junction held 7 bases outside the gene matches. Assay: immunoSEQ multiplex PCR; the TCRdb copy retains only in-frame clones and omits some. In the table there are some 16,000 clones, roughly 80% of which are singletons. The sequencing here drew on CD8+ T cells sorted from PBMCs, taken 1903 days after a stem cell transplant with posttransplant cyclophosphamide. The genes are TRBV5-5 and TRBJ1-1, with 9 bases identical to TRBD1. The sequence was collected from a female patient between 40 and 50 years old who received an allogeneic stem cell transplant from a related donor, was CMV-positive, and had no GVHD. Some T cells may be the graft donor's. CDR3 region: CASRTGTGREAFF. The CDR3 nucleotides are TGTGCCAGCAGGACCGGGACAGGGAGGGAAGCTTTCTTT.